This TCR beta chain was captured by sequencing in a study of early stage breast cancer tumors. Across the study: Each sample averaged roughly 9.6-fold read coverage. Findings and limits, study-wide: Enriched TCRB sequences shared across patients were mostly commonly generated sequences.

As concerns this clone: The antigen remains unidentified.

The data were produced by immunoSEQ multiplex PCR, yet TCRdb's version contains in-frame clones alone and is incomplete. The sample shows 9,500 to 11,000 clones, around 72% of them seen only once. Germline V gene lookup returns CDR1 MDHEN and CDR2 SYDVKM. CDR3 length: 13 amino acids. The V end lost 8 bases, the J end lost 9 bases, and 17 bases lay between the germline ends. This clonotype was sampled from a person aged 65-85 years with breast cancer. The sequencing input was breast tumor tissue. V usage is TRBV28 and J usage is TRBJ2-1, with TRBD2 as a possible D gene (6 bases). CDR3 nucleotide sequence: TGTGCCAGCTTCCCCGGGAGCGGGTTTGAGCAGTTCTTC. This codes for CASFPGSGFEQFF.